The 3 T cell receptor beta chains below all came from one sample that was sequenced in a study of blood T cell repertoires in COVID-19. Assay: immunoSEQ multiplex PCR; the TCRdb copy retains only in-frame clones and omits some. The repertoire holds 75,000 to 95,000 clones, with roughly 87% as singletons. The sample consisted of peripheral blood. Receptors originate from a man aged 55 to 70 with acute or convalescent COVID-19.

This chain connects TRBV5-6 to TRBJ1-2, with 7 bases matching TRBD1. CDR1 SGHDT and CDR2 YYEEEE come from the germline V gene. V shed 0 bases, J shed 3 bases, and the junction held 8 bases outside the gene matches. The CDR3 is made up of 16 amino acids. CDR3 residues: CASSLGGTATHYGYTF. The CDR3 DNA follows: TGTGCCAGCAGCTTGGGAGGGACAGCTACCCACTATGGCTACACCTTC.

The chain combines TRBV7-9 with TRBJ2-1; perhaps TRBD2 as D (5 bases). The CDR3 covers 18 residues. The V gene's germline CDR1 is SEHNR and CDR2 FQNEAQ (reference sequence). The germline V and J ends were trimmed by 5 bases and 5 bases, with 25 bases remaining between them. The DNA for the CDR3 is TGTGCCAGCAGCCCTTATCCCGACCGGCTAGCAGTTAACAATGAGCAGTTCTTC. Its translation is CASSPYPDRLAVNNEQFF.

The rearrangement links TRBV6-5 to TRBJ1-4, with 11 bases lining up with TRBD1. The CDR3 consists of 14 residues. CDR1 is MNHEY, CDR2 SVGAGI, per germline. V lost 7 bases, J lost 7 bases, and 5 bases stayed unmatched. CDR3 DNA: TGTGCCAGCACCGTGGGGACAGGGGGTGAAAAACTGTTTTTT. It yields the protein CASTVGTGGEKLFF.